Included here is one T cell receptor beta chain sequence, with context. No antigen is known for it. The data are from a study of OX40 agonist ivuxolimab in advanced cancers. Study summary: Of mixed ages from 23 to 79 and averaging around 60 years, the group was almost 85% male. General study findings and limits: Researchers report that CD8+ T cells had, on average, more expanded clones than CD4+. Expanded peripheral T cell antigen specificity was not determined.

Produced via immunoSEQ multiplex PCR; TCRdb's table is partial and in-frame only. The sample holds fewer than 70,000 clones; roughly 82% are singletons and the top ten take under 2%. With 0 bases removed from V and 2 bases from J, the gap between germline ends came to 10 bases. CDR3 size: 15 residues. CDR1 and CDR2 from the germline V gene are MNHNY and SVGAGI (reference sequence). This chain links TRBV6-6 with TRBJ1-1, with D hard to call. Sequenced material: CD4+ or CD8+ T cells sorted from blood, taken in a trial of the OX40 agonist ivuxolimab. This TCR was sampled from an adult with an advanced solid tumor such as melanoma, head and neck, liver or kidney cancer. CDR3 sequence: CASSYSGEGNTEAFF. DNA for the CDR3: TGTGCCAGCAGTTACTCAGGTGAGGGTAACACTGAAGCTTTCTTT.